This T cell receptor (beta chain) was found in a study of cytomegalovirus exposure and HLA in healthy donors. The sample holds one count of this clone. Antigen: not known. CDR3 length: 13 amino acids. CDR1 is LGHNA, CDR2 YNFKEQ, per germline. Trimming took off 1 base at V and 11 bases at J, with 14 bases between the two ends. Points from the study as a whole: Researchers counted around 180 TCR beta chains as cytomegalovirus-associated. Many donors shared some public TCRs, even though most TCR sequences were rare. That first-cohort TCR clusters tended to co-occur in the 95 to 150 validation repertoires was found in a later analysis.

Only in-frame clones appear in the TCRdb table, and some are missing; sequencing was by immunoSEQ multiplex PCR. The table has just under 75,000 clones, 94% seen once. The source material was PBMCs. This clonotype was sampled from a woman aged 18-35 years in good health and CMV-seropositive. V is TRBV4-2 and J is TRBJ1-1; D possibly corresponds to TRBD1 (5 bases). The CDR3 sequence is CASSQVLGVVAFF. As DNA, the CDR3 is TGTGCCAGCAGCCAAGTTTTAGGGGTAGTGGCTTTCTTT.